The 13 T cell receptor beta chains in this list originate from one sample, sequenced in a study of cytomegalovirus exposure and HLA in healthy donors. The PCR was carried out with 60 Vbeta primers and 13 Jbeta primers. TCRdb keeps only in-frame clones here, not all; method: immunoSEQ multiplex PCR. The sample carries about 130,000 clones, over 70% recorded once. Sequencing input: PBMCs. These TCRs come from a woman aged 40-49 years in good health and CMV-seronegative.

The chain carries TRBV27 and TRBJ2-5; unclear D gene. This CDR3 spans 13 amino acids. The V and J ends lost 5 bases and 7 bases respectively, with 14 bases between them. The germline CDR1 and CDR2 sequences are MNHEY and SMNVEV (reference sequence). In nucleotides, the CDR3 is TGTGCCAGCAGTAACTCGCCAAGAGGGACCCAGTACTTC. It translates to CASSNSPRGTQYF.

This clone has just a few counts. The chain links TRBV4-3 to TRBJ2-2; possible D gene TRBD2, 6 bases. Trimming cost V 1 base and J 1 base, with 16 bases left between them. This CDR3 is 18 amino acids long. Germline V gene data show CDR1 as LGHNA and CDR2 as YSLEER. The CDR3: CASSQVGSGTGNTGELFF. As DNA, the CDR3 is TGCGCCAGCAGCCAAGTCGGGTCCGGGACTGGGAACACCGGGGAGCTGTTTTTT.

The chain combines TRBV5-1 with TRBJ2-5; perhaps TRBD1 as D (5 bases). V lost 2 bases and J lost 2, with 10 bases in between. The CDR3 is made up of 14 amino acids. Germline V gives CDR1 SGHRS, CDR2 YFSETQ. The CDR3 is CASSFGTGQETQYF. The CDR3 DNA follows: TGCGCCAGCAGCTTCGGAACAGGACAAGAGACCCAGTACTTC.

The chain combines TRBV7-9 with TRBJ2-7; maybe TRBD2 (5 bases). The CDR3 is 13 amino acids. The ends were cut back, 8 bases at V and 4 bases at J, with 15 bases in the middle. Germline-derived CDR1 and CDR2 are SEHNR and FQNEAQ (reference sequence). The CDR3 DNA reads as TGTGCCAGCTTACTAGAAGGTGGTTACGAGCAGTACTTC. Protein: CASLLEGGYEQYF.

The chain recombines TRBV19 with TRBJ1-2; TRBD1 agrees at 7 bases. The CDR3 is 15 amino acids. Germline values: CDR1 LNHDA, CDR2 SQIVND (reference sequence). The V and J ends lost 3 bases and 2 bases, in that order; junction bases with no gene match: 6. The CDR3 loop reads CASSINRGENYGYTF. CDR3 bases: TGTGCCAGTAGTATTAACAGGGGAGAGAACTATGGCTACACCTTC. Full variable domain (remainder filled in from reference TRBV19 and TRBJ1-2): DGGITQSPKYLFRKEGQNVTLSCEQNLNHDAMYWYRQDPGQGLRLIYYSQIVNDFQKGDIAEGYSVSREKKESFPLTVTSAQKNPTAFYLCASSINRGENYGYTFGSGTRLTVV.

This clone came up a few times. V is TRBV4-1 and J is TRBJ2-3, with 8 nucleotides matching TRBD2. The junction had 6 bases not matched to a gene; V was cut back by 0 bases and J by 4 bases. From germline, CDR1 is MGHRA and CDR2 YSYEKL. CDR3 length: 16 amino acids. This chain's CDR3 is CASSQEGTGGSDTQYF. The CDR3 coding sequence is TGCGCCAGCAGCCAAGAGGGAACGGGGGGGTCAGATACGCAGTATTTT.

The CDR3 spells CASSLGTGNEQFF. The DNA of the CDR3 is TGTGCCAGCAGCCTTGGTACCGGCAATGAGCAGTTCTTC. The rearrangement uses TRBV4-2 and TRBJ2-1, with D unclear. The CDR3 totals 13 residues. Trimming cost V 4 bases and J 6 bases, with 10 bases left between them. Germline V gene data show CDR1 as LGHNA and CDR2 as YNFKEQ.

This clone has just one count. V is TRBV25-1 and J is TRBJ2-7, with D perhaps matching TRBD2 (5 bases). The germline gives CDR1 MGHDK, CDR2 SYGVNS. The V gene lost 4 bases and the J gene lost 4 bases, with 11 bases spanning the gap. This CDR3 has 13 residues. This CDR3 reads CASSGGSPYEQYF. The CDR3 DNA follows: TGTGCCAGCAGTGGAGGGAGCCCTTACGAGCAGTACTTC.

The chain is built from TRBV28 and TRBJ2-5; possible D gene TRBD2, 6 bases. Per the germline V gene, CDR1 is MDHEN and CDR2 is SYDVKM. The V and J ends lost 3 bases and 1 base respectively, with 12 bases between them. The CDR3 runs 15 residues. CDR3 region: CASSFRGGFQETQYF. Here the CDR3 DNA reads TGTGCCAGCAGTTTCCGGGGAGGCTTCCAAGAGACCCAGTACTTC.

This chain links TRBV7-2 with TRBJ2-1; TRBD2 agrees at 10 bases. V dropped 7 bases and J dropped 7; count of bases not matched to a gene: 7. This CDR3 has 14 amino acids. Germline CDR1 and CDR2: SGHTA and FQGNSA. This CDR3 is CASTSGLAVNEQFF. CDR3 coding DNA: TGTGCCAGCACCTCCGGACTAGCGGTGAATGAGCAGTTCTTC.

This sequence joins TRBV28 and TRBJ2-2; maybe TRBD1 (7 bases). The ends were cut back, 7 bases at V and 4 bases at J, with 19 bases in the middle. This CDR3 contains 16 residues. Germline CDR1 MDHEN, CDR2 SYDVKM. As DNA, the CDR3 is TGTGCCAGCATCGGGAGAAGGGGGCGCCCCACCGGGGAGCTGTTTTTT. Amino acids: CASIGRRGRPTGELFF.

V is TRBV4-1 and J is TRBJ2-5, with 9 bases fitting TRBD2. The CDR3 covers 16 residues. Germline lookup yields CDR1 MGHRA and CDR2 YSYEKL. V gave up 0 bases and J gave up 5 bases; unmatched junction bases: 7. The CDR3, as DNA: TGCGCCAGCAGCCAAGATTTGGCGGGAGGGGAGGAGACCCAGTACTTC. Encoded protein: CASSQDLAGGEETQYF.

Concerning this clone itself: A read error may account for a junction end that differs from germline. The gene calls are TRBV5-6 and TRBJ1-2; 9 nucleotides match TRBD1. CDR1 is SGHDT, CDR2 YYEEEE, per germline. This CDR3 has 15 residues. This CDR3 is CPSSSYGQGFYGYTF. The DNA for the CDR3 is TGTCCCAGCAGCTCCTACGGACAGGGGTTCTATGGCTACACCTTC.